This note documents a single TCR beta chain sequence. The antigen is undetermined. The record originates from a study of T cell responses to AZD1222 COVID-19 vaccine. The data were produced by immunoSEQ multiplex PCR, yet TCRdb's version contains in-frame clones alone and is incomplete. The sample comprises under 150,000 clones, 80% to 95% of which are singletons, and approximately 2.7% rests with the top ten. There are 11 residues in the CDR3. V shed 7 bases and J shed 5 bases, with 5 bases lying between them. CDR1 and CDR2 from the germline V gene are SNHLY and FYNNEI. Study-wide results and limits: Just a handful of AZD1222 recipients tested seropositive at baseline. Most donors were white British, females outnumbered males, and clonal diversity was possibly underestimated. Among vaccine-associated CD4 TCRs, coverage spanned spike, with dominance at 160-218 and 743-854. Repertoire sampling was restricted to post-peak T cell response timepoints.

The sequence was obtained from an adult in good health. Source: peripheral blood, taken on day 0 of MenACWY control vaccination. The V gene is TRBV2, the J gene TRBJ2-2; D gene uncertain. Here the CDR3 reads CASKETGELFF. The CDR3 bases are TGTGCCAGCAAGGAAACCGGGGAGCTGTTTTTT.